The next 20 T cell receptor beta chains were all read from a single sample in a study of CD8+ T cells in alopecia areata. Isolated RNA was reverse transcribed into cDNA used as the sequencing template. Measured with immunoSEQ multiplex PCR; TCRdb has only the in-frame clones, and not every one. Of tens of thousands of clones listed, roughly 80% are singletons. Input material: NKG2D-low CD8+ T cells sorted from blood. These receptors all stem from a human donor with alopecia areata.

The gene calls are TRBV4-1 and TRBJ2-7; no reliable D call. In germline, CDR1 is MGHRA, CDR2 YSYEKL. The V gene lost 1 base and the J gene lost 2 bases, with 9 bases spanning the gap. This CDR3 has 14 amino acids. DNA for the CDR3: TGCGCCAGCAGCCAAGTGCACGGAGCCTACGAGCAGTACTTC. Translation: CASSQVHGAYEQYF.

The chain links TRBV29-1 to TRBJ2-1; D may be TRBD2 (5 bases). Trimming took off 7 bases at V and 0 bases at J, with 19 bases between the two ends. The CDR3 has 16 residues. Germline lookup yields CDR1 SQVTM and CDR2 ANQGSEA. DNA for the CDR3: TGCAGCGCGGATGGCATACCGGGGAGCTCCTACAATGAGCAGTTCTTC. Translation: CSADGIPGSSYNEQFF.

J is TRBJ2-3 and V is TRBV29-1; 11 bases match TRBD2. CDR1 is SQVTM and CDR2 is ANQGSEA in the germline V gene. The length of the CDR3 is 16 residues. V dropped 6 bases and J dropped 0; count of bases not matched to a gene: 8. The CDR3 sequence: CSVRLAGHPSTDTQYF. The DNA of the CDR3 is TGCAGCGTGAGACTAGCGGGGCACCCTAGCACAGATACGCAGTATTTT.

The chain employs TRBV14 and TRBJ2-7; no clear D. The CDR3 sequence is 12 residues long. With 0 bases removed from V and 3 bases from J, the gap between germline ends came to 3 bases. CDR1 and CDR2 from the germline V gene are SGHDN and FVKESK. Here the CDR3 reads CASSQDGYEQYF. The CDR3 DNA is TGTGCCAGCAGCCAAGATGGCTACGAGCAGTACTTC.

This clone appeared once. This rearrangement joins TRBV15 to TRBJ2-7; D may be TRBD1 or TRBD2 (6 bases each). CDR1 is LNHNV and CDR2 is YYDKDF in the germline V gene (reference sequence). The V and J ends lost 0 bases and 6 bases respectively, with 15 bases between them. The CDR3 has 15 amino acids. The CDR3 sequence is CATSRDNGGGGEQYF. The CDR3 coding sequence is TGTGCCACCAGCAGAGATAACGGTGGAGGGGGCGAGCAGTACTTC.

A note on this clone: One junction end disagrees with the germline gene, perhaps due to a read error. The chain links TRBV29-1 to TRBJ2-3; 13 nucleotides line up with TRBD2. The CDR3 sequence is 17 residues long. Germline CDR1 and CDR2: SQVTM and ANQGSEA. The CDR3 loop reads CSVFPAVTSGRAAVQDF. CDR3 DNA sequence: TGCAGCGTTTTCCCGGCCGTTACTAGCGGGAGGGCCGCAGTGCAGGATTTT.

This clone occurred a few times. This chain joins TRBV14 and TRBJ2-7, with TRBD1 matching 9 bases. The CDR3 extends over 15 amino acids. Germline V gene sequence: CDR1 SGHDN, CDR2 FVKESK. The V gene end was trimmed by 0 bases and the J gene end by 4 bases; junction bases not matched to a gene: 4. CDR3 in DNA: TGTGCCAGCAGCCAAGATATCGACAGGGGGTACGAGCAGTACTTC. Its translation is CASSQDIDRGYEQYF.

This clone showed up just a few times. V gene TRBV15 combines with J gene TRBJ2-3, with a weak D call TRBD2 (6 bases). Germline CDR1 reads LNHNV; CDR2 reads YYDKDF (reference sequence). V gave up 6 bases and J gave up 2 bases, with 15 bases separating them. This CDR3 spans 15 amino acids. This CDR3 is CATRTDYTSTDTQYF. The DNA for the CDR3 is TGTGCCACCAGAACGGACTACACATCCACAGATACGCAGTATTTT.

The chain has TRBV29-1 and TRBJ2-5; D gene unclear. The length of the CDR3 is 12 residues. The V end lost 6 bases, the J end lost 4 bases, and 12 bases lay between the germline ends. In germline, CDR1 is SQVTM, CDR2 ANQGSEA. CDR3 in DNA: TGCAGCGTACCCAAACCCCCAGAGACCCAGTACTTC. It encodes CSVPKPPETQYF.

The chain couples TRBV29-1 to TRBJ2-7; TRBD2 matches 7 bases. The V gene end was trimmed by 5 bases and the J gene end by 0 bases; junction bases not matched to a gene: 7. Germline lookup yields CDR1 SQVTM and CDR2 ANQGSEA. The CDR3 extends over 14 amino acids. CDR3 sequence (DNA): TGCAGCGTTCGGGGACTAACAACCTCCTACGAGCAGTACTTC. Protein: CSVRGLTTSYEQYF.

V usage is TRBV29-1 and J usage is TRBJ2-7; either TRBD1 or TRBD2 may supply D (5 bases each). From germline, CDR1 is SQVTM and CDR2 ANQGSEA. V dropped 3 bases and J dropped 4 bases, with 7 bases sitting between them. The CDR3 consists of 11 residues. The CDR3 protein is CSVDGAYEQYF. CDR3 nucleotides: TGCAGCGTTGACGGGGCTTACGAGCAGTACTTC.

CDR3 protein: CASSYSRTGYEQYF. The CDR3 DNA follows: TGTGCCAGCAGTTACTCGCGGACGGGCTACGAGCAGTACTTC. V and J are TRBV6-5 and TRBJ2-7; D is uncertain. The V gene's germline CDR1 is MNHEY and CDR2 SVGAGI. This CDR3 contains 14 residues. V was shortened by 0 bases and J by 3 bases, with 9 bases between the two germline ends.

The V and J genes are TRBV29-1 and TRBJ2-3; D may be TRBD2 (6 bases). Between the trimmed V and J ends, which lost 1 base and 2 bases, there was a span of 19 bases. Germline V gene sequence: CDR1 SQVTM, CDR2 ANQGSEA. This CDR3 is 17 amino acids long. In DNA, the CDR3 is TGCAGCGTTGAAGTCGGCCAAACGGGACTCGACACAGATACGCAGTATTTT. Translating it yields CSVEVGQTGLDTDTQYF.

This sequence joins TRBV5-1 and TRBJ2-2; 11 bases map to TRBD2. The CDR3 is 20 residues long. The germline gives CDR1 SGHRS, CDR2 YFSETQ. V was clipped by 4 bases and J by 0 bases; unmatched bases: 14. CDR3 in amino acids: CASSPPGLADSGTNTGELFF. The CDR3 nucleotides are TGCGCCAGCAGCCCTCCGGGACTAGCGGATTCTGGAACGAACACCGGGGAGCTGTTTTTT.

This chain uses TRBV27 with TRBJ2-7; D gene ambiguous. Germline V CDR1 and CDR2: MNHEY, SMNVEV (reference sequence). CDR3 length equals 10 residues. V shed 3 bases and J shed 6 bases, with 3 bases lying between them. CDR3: CASSLLEQYF. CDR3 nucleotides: TGTGCCAGCAGTTTGCTCGAGCAGTACTTC.

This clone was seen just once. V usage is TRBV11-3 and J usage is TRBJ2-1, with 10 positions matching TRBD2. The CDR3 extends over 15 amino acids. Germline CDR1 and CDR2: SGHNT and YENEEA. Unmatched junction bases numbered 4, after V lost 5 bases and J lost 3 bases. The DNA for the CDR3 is TGTGCCAGCAGCAGCGGGGGGGTCGGCTACAATGAGCAGTTCTTC. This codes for CASSSGGVGYNEQFF.

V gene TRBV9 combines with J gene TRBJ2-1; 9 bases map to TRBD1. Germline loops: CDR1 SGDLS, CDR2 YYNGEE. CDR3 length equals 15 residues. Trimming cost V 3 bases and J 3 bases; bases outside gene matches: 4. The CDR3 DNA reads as TGTGCCAGCAGCGATCCGGGACAGGGCTACAATGAGCAGTTCTTC. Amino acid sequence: CASSDPGQGYNEQFF.

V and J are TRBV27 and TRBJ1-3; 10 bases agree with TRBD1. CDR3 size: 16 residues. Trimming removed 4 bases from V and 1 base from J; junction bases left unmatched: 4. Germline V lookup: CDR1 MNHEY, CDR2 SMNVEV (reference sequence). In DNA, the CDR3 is TGTGCCAGCAGTTCTGGGACAGGGGCATCTGGAAACACCATATATTTT. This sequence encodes CASSSGTGASGNTIYF.

The CDR3, as DNA: TGCGCCAGCAGCTGGGACAGGGTTGGCCAAGAGACCCAGTACTTC. It encodes CASSWDRVGQETQYF. The rearrangement links TRBV5-1 to TRBJ2-5, with 9 bases matching TRBD1. J lost 1 base, V lost 3 bases, and 4 bases had no gene match. This CDR3 contains 15 residues. CDR1 and CDR2 (germline): SGHRS, YFSETQ.

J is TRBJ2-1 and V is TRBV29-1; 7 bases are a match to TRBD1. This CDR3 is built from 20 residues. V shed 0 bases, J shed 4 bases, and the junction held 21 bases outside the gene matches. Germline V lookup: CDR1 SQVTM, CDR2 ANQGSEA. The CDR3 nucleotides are TGCAGCGTTGAAGATCGGCCCCCGGGACAGATAAGGATCCATTACAATGAGCAGTTCTTC. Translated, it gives CSVEDRPPGQIRIHYNEQFF.